Below are 21 T cell receptor beta chains sequenced from a single sample in a study of blood T cell repertoires in COVID-19. Sequenced by immunoSEQ multiplex PCR; TCRdb stores in-frame clones only, minus some. The table lists roughly 100,000 clones, roughly 82% of them singletons, with around 13% in the top ten. Sequencing was performed on peripheral blood. The origin of the receptors is a human donor in a cohort sampled during active COVID-19.

The rearrangement links TRBV27 to TRBJ2-7; a possible D gene is TRBD1 (5 bases). With 3 bases removed from V and 2 bases from J, the gap between germline ends came to 11 bases. Per the germline V gene, CDR1 is MNHEY and CDR2 is SMNVEV (reference sequence). There are 14 residues in the CDR3. The CDR3 region has the DNA TGTGCCAGCAGTTTGTTTTCAGGGACCTACGAGCAGTACTTC. It codes for CASSLFSGTYEQYF.

The chain carries TRBV7-8 and TRBJ2-6; TRBD1 might be the D (7 bases). With 2 bases removed from V and 1 base from J, the gap between germline ends came to 18 bases. The CDR3 runs to 19 residues. Germline V gene sequence: CDR1 SGHVS, CDR2 FQNEAQ. This chain's CDR3 is CASSLRGGRGRSGANVLTF. In DNA form, the CDR3 reads TGTGCCAGCAGCTTAAGGGGAGGTAGGGGGCGGTCTGGGGCCAACGTCCTGACTTTC.

The chain employs TRBV15 and TRBJ1-3; no clear D. CDR3 length: 14 amino acids. Germline-derived CDR1 and CDR2 are LNHNV and YYDKDF (reference sequence). Between the trimmed V and J ends, which lost 5 bases and 4 bases, there was a span of 12 bases. The CDR3 reads CATSDQSTGNTIYF. The DNA for the CDR3 is TGTGCCACCAGCGATCAATCAACAGGAAACACCATATATTTT.

This clone was seen a single time. J is TRBJ2-3 and V is TRBV3-1 (or the pseudogene TRBV3-2); D unclear. CDR3 length: 14 residues. CDR1 is LGHDT, CDR2 YNNKEL, per germline (reference sequence). V lost 2 bases to trimming and J lost 1 base, with 7 bases between them. Here the CDR3 DNA reads TGTGCCAGCAGCCAAAACTACGGCACAGATACGCAGTATTTT. Protein product: CASSQNYGTDTQYF.

The V and J genes are TRBV7-3 and TRBJ1-2; TRBD1 might be the D (6 bases). The CDR3 runs 14 residues. Trimming cost V 5 bases and J 0 bases, with 10 bases left between them. CDR1 is SGHTA and CDR2 is FQGTGA in the germline V gene. The CDR3 loop reads CASSLEGANYGYTF. CDR3 sequence (DNA): TGTGCCAGCAGCCTCGAGGGGGCTAACTATGGCTACACCTTC.

This clone was counted between two and nine times. The chain links TRBV5-1 to TRBJ1-2; TRBD1 aligns across 7 bases. From germline, CDR1 is SGHRS and CDR2 YFSETQ. The CDR3 totals 13 residues. Trimming cost V 4 bases and J 2 bases; bases outside gene matches: 2. CDR3 DNA: TGCGCCAGCAGCGGGGGACAGAACTATGGCTACACCTTC. Its translation is CASSGGQNYGYTF.

This chain connects TRBV19 to TRBJ2-5, with D possibly TRBD1 on 5 matching bases. V lost 1 base and J lost 1, with 10 bases in between. The CDR3 contains 15 residues. Per germline, CDR1 LNHDA and CDR2 SQIVND (reference sequence). This CDR3 reads CASSIGGGPQETQYF. In DNA, the CDR3 is TGTGCCAGTAGTATAGGGGGCGGACCCCAAGAGACCCAGTACTTC.

CDR3 coding DNA: TGTGCCAGCAGCCACAGGACAGGGGGAGAAGCTAACTATGGCTACACCTTC. As protein: CASSHRTGGEANYGYTF. The chain uses TRBV7-9 and TRBJ1-2, with 10 bases that match TRBD1. The CDR3 length is 17 residues. V dropped 5 bases and J dropped 0; count of bases not matched to a gene: 9. Germline V gene data show CDR1 as SEHNR and CDR2 as FQNEAQ (reference sequence).

This rearrangement joins TRBV5-1 to TRBJ2-3, with D perhaps TRBD2 (5 bases). The germline V and J ends were trimmed by 0 bases and 2 bases, with 7 bases remaining between them. This CDR3 spans 14 amino acids. Germline CDR1 reads SGHRS; CDR2 reads YFSETQ. The CDR3: CASSLDSATDTQYF. The CDR3 region has the DNA TGCGCCAGCAGCTTGGATAGCGCCACAGATACGCAGTATTTT.

This chain joins TRBV5-1 and TRBJ1-2; no firm D call. Trimming took off 4 bases at V and 8 bases at J, with 21 bases between the two ends. The CDR3 loop spans 15 amino acids. Germline CDR1 reads SGHRS; CDR2 reads YFSETQ. The CDR3 loop is CASSQSLGWALGYTF. In DNA form, the CDR3 reads TGCGCCAGCAGCCAGAGCTTAGGCTGGGCGTTGGGCTACACCTTC.

The chain recombines TRBV5-1 with TRBJ2-7; 8 nucleotides align to TRBD2. CDR3 length: 15 residues. V shed 4 bases and J 1 base; nucleotides not matched to a gene: 7. From germline, CDR1 is SGHRS and CDR2 YFSETQ. CDR3 sequence reads: CASSPGGTRSYEQYF. The DNA for the CDR3 is TGCGCCAGCAGCCCGGGGGGGACCCGGTCCTACGAGCAGTACTTC. Complete variable domain (other parts from reference TRBV5-1 and TRBJ2-7): KAGVTQTPRYLIKTRGQQVTLSCSPISGHRSVSWYQQTPGQGLQFLFEYFSETQRNKGNFPGRFSGRQFSNSRSEMNVSTLELGDSALYLCASSPGGTRSYEQYFGPGTRLTVT.

The genes are TRBV30 and TRBJ2-7; 7 bases agree with TRBD2. The CDR3 sequence is 13 residues long. Trimming removed 3 bases from V and 5 bases from J; junction bases left unmatched: 7. Germline CDR1 GTSNPN, CDR2 SVGIG (reference sequence). CDR3 bases: TGTGCCTGGAGGAAAACCGGGGGGAACGAGCAGTACTTC. Amino acids: CAWRKTGGNEQYF.

This clone was counted a single time. The J gene is TRBJ1-2, the V gene TRBV12-3 or TRBV12-4; D is ambiguous. Deletions cut 6 bases from V and 4 bases from J, with 9 bases between. The CDR3 is 12 residues long. The CDR3 sequence: CASSPAFYGYTF. Here the CDR3 DNA reads TGTGCCAGCAGCCCCGCGTTCTATGGCTACACCTTC.

The V gene is TRBV5-4, the J gene TRBJ1-3; the D is unclear. V was trimmed by 4 bases and J by 2 bases, leaving 13 bases between them. Germline V CDR1 and CDR2: SGHNT, YYREEE (reference sequence). This CDR3 region has 15 residues. The CDR3, as DNA: TGTGCCAGCAGCCCAGACGGAGGGACTGGAAACACCATATATTTT. Its protein product is CASSPDGGTGNTIYF.

This clone has just one count. The chain links TRBV6-5 to TRBJ1-1; TRBD1 aligns across 7 bases. The J segment lost 10 bases and the V segment lost 6 bases, leaving 8 bases of the junction unmatched. CDR1 MNHEY and CDR2 SVGAGI come from the germline V gene. The CDR3 runs 12 residues. The CDR3 spells CASSSTGLVAFF. CDR3 in DNA: TGTGCCAGCAGCTCGACAGGGTTAGTAGCTTTCTTT.

About this clone itself: Within the sample, other DNA sequences also encode this same CDR3. This rearrangement joins TRBV19 to TRBJ2-1; D unresolved. CDR1 and CDR2 (germline): LNHDA, SQIVND (reference sequence). Trimming removed 1 base at V and 10 bases at J, with 8 bases between. The CDR3 length is 12 residues. CDR3 sequence (DNA): TGTGCCAGTAGTATAGGAACGAGCGAGCAGTTCTTC. The encoded protein is CASSIGTSEQFF.

The J gene is TRBJ2-3, the V gene TRBV5-4, with D unclear. The CDR3 has 13 residues. Germline V gene data show CDR1 as SGHNT and CDR2 as YYREEE (reference sequence). Trimming stripped 4 bases from V and 0 bases from J, with 6 bases between. The CDR3 loop is CASSLPSTDTQYF. For the CDR3, the DNA is TGTGCCAGCAGCCTCCCGAGCACAGATACGCAGTATTTT.

The chain links TRBV15 to TRBJ1-2, with a possible D match to TRBD1 (6 bases). Germline values: CDR1 LNHNV, CDR2 YYDKDF (reference sequence). This CDR3 spans 15 amino acids. V lost 0 bases to trimming and J lost 6 bases, with 14 bases between them. The CDR3: CATSRDVGGFHGYTF. CDR3 in DNA: TGTGCCACCAGCAGAGATGTTGGGGGCTTCCATGGCTACACCTTC.

The chain joins TRBV19 to TRBJ1-1; 10 bases fit TRBD1. J gave up 7 bases and V 4 bases, and 12 bases lay outside the gene matches. Germline assignment: CDR1 LNHDA and CDR2 SQIVND (reference sequence). The CDR3 contains 16 residues. CDR3 bases: TGTGCCAGTAGTACGTCCCCGGGACAGGGGAGGGGTGAAGCTTTCTTT. This encodes CASSTSPGQGRGEAFF.

The chain employs TRBV2 and TRBJ2-5; D uncertain. V dropped 11 bases and J dropped 6 bases, with 16 bases sitting between them. The CDR3 loop spans 12 amino acids. Germline V CDR1 and CDR2: SNHLY, FYNNEI. The CDR3 reads CAAQPGEKTQYF. CDR3 nucleotides: TGTGCCGCCCAACCTGGAGAGAAGACCCAGTACTTC.

The chain carries TRBV3-1 (or the pseudogene TRBV3-2) and TRBJ2-7; 8 bases map to TRBD2. Germline CDR1 is LGHDT and CDR2 is YNNKEL (reference sequence). Trimming took 0 bases from V and 5 from J; bases not matched to a gene: 15. The CDR3 contains 18 residues. The chain's CDR3 is CASSQDRDQLAVTHEQYF. The DNA for the CDR3 is TGTGCCAGCAGCCAAGATCGGGACCAACTAGCGGTTACCCACGAGCAGTACTTC.